The 32 T cell receptor beta chains presented below share a single source sample, sequenced in a study of low-dose radiotherapy and immunotherapy resistance in tumors. Primers targeting TRAV and TRBV primed first-strand cDNA, covering alpha and beta chains. TCR amplification used roughly 18 PCR cycles, a constant-region primer and a V-primer adapter. Using its own MiXCR run on the reads, TCRdb lists one record per CDR3 protein. In the table there are about 71,000 distinct CDR3 sequences, less than 40% of which are singletons. The sample's time point: before trial treatment. The sequenced sample was PBMCs, obtained before treatment. Receptors originate from a female donor with ovarian cancer.

This clonotype showed up many times. The chain joins TRBV25-1 to TRBJ1-4; D possibly corresponds to TRBD1 (5 bases). The CDR3 length is 15 residues. CDR1 and CDR2 (germline): MGHDK, SYGVNS. Between the trimmed V and J ends, which lost 0 bases and 4 bases, there was a span of 9 bases. For the CDR3, the DNA is TGTGCCAGCAGTGAATATCGGGGCGGTAATGAAAAACTGTTTTTT. Encoded protein: CASSEYRGGNEKLFF.

This clonotype was seen repeatedly, ten times or more. The chain combines TRBV29-1 with TRBJ2-2; no reliable D call. Deletions cut 5 bases from V and 2 bases from J, with 0 bases between. Germline CDR1 reads SQVTM; CDR2 reads ANQGSEA. The CDR3 length is 10 residues. The CDR3 nucleotides read TGCAGCGTTAACACCGGGGAGCTGTTTTTT. Translated: CSVNTGELFF.

The genes are TRBV20-1 and TRBJ1-5, with a possible D match to TRBD1 (5 bases). There are 15 residues in the CDR3. Germline V CDR1 and CDR2: DFQATT, SNEGSKA (reference sequence). Trimming left V 0 bases short and J 8 bases short, with 17 bases between. The DNA for the CDR3 is TGCAGTGCTAGAGATCCTGGGGGGGGGTTTAAGCCCCAGCATTTT. This gives the protein CSARDPGGGFKPQHF.

The chain has TRBV20-1 and TRBJ1-4, with TRBD1 matching 9 bases. This CDR3 has 17 residues. The trim removed 5 bases at V and 8 bases at J, leaving 18 bases unmatched. Germline V gene data show CDR1 as DFQATT and CDR2 as SNEGSKA (reference sequence). The CDR3 DNA sequence: TGCAGTGCTGGGACCGGGACAGGGTGGTTAGATTCCGAAAAACTGTTTTTT. Its translation is CSAGTGTGWLDSEKLFF.

This clonotype was counted at least ten times. This chain connects TRBV7-9 to TRBJ2-1; 7 bases align to TRBD2. With 1 base clipped from V and 14 bases from J, the junction kept 5 bases outside the gene matches. Germline lookup yields CDR1 SEHNR and CDR2 FQNEAQ (reference sequence). The CDR3 contains 12 residues. CDR3 region: CASSLGLAEEFF. The CDR3 DNA sequence: TGTGCCAGCAGCTTAGGACTAGCAGAGGAGTTCTTC.

The V gene is TRBV9, the J gene TRBJ2-3; 15 bases line up with TRBD2. Losses at the gene ends were 3 bases for V and 6 bases for J; bases not matched to a gene: 8. In germline, CDR1 is SGDLS, CDR2 YYNGEE. This CDR3 region has 17 residues. The CDR3 bases are TGTGCCAGCAGCGCGAGGGGACTAGCGGGGGGCTCGGATACGCAGTATTTT. Translating gives CASSARGLAGGSDTQYF. Full variable domain (remainder filled in from reference TRBV9 and TRBJ2-3): DSGVTQTPKHLITATGQRVTLRCSPRSGDLSVYWYQQSLDQGLQFLIQYYNGEERAKGNILERFSAQQFPDLHSELNLSSLELGDSALYFCASSARGLAGGSDTQYFGPGTRLTVL.

This clonotype has ten or more counts. The chain carries TRBV19 and TRBJ2-2; D is possibly TRBD2 (6 bases). CDR1 is LNHDA and CDR2 is SQIVND in the germline V gene (reference sequence). The V gene lost 5 bases and the J gene lost 5 bases, with 15 bases spanning the gap. This CDR3 has 15 residues. The CDR3 DNA reads TGTGCCAGTAGTCCCCCCCGGGGGTTAACCGGGGAGCTGTTTTTT. This codes for CASSPPRGLTGELFF.

This clonotype came up many times. The chain has TRBV7-8 and TRBJ2-2; TRBD1 might be the D (5 bases). Trimming took 3 bases from V and 6 from J, leaving 20 bases between them. CDR1 and CDR2 from the germline V gene are SGHVS and FQNEAQ. The CDR3 loop spans 17 amino acids. The CDR3 is CASSLGQGGLTAGELFF. In DNA form, the CDR3 reads TGTGCCAGCAGCTTGGGGCAGGGTGGTCTAACAGCCGGGGAGCTGTTTTTT.

The chain combines TRBV5-4 with TRBJ2-1; 7 bases line up with TRBD2. The junction had 7 bases not matched to a gene; V was cut back by 2 bases and J by 5 bases. CDR1 SGHNT and CDR2 YYREEE come from the germline V gene (reference sequence). This CDR3 has 15 amino acids. As DNA, the CDR3 is TGTGCCAGCAGCTTTGGCGGGGGTTTTAACAATGAGCAGTTCTTC. Protein: CASSFGGGFNNEQFF.

This clonotype appeared many times. The J gene is TRBJ2-3, the V gene TRBV9; 7 bases match TRBD1. Trimming cost V 3 bases and J 2 bases; bases outside gene matches: 3. Looked up from germline, CDR1 is SGDLS and CDR2 is YYNGEE. CDR3 length: 14 amino acids. As DNA, the CDR3 is TGTGCCAGCAGCGCGACAGGGTACACAGATACGCAGTATTTT. Translation: CASSATGYTDTQYF.

This clonotype occurred many times. V and J are TRBV23-1 and TRBJ2-2; D unresolved. TRBV23-1 belongs to the ORF category, with a function that is uncertain. V lost 4 bases to trimming and J lost 0 bases, with 9 bases between them. The CDR3 spans 15 residues. The CDR3 nucleotides are TGCGCCAGCAGTCCTGGGAACCCGAACACCGGGGAGCTGTTTTTT. Translating gives CASSPGNPNTGELFF.

This clonotype occurred many times. V usage is TRBV28 and J usage is TRBJ2-5; 7 positions match TRBD1. This CDR3 is 14 amino acids long. Trimming cost V 5 bases and J 1 base; bases outside gene matches: 4. The germline V gene has CDR1 MDHEN and CDR2 SYDVKM. CDR3 coding DNA: TGTGCCAGCAGTCGGACAGGCCTCCAAGAGACCCAGTACTTC. It is translated as CASSRTGLQETQYF.

Notes on this clonotype: It is unclear where the CDR3 begins or ends on the DNA, so no DNA is shown, and the CDR3 is as TCRdb lists it. This sequence joins TRBV29-1 and TRBJ2-2; the table's D gene call, TRBD1, was not cross checked with the DNA. 15 amino acids form the CDR3, both terminal residues included. Germline CDR1 SQVTM, CDR2 ANQGSEA. CDR3 protein: CSVDRVGLGGELFFF.

The table lists this clonotype with many counts. The chain has TRBV27 and TRBJ1-2; D remains ambiguous. Germline CDR1 and CDR2: MNHEY and SMNVEV (reference sequence). The CDR3 length is 15 residues. Trimming pared 2 bases from V and 0 bases from J, leaving 10 bases between. This CDR3 reads CASSLMPTANYGYTF. The DNA of the CDR3 is TGTGCCAGCAGTTTAATGCCCACAGCTAACTATGGCTACACCTTC.

This clonotype was counted at least ten times. The V gene is TRBV5-4, the J gene TRBJ2-1; 7 positions match TRBD2. CDR3 length: 14 residues. The trim removed 3 bases at V and 4 bases at J, leaving 4 bases unmatched. Per the germline V gene, CDR1 is SGHNT and CDR2 is YYREEE (reference sequence). CDR3 sequence: CASSSGGLYNEQFF. In DNA form, the CDR3 reads TGTGCCAGCAGCTCGGGGGGACTTTACAATGAGCAGTTCTTC.

This clonotype was recorded many times. Written as DNA, the CDR3 is TGTGCCAGCAGCTTCATGACAGGCCCGGGAAACACCATATATTTT. It specifies CASSFMTGPGNTIYF. The chain couples TRBV11-2 to TRBJ1-3; the D gene is possibly TRBD1 (6 bases). Germline CDR1 and CDR2: SGHAT and FQNNGV. CDR3 length equals 15 residues. Trimming pared 3 bases from V and 4 bases from J, leaving 13 bases between.

This clonotype was recorded at least ten times. The chain carries TRBV6-2 or TRBV6-3 and TRBJ2-5, with 11 nucleotides matching TRBD2. With V trimmed by 4 bases and J by 9 bases, 10 bases remained unmatched. Germline V gives CDR1 MNHEY, CDR2 SVGEGT. This CDR3 contains 15 residues. The CDR3 loop is CASSSPLAGVGSQYF. The CDR3 DNA follows: TGTGCCAGCAGTTCTCCACTAGCGGGAGTTGGGTCCCAGTACTTC.

CDR3 nucleotide sequence: TGTGCCAGCAGCCAAGGTTCGCTCTTCAATCAGCCCCAGCATTTT. It translates to CASSQGSLFNQPQHF. V and J are TRBV3-1 and TRBJ1-5; D unresolved. The CDR3 has 15 residues. Trimming stripped 1 base from V and 3 bases from J, with 10 bases between. CDR1 is LGHDT, CDR2 YNNKEL, per germline (reference sequence).

The chain recombines TRBV5-1 with TRBJ2-3; 11 bases match TRBD1. The ends lost 3 bases at V and 4 bases at J; junction bases unmatched: 7. The CDR3 contains 16 residues. The germline V gene has CDR1 SGHRS and CDR2 YFSETQ. CDR3 sequence reads: CASSSRTGGISDTQYF. In nucleotides, the CDR3 is TGCGCCAGCAGCTCCCGGACAGGGGGCATTTCAGATACGCAGTATTTT.

This clonotype was detected many times. The junction and the germline gene differ at one end; a read error may be behind it. In DNA, the CDR3 is TGCGCGACCAGACAGGGGGTCAACTATGGCTACACCTTC. Protein product: CATRQGVNYGYTF. J is TRBJ1-2 and V is TRBV2; 9 positions match TRBD1. Germline CDR1 SNHLY, CDR2 FYNNEI. The CDR3 has 13 amino acids.

This clonotype has at least ten counts. The chain links TRBV2 to TRBJ2-3; 7 positions agree with TRBD1. CDR1 and CDR2 from the germline V gene are SNHLY and FYNNEI. The CDR3 contains 14 residues. Germline trimming cut 6 bases from V and 0 bases from J; bases unmatched to any gene: 3. The CDR3 region is CASSRDSSTDTQYF. The DNA for the CDR3 is TGTGCCAGCAGCCGGGACAGTAGCACAGATACGCAGTATTTT. The variable domain in full, with the rest retrieved from reference TRBV2 and TRBJ2-3, is EPEVTQTPSHQVTQMGQEVILRCVPISNHLYFYWYRQILGQKVEFLVSFYNNEISEKSEIFDDQFSVERPDGSNFTLKIRSTKLEDSAMYFCASSRDSSTDTQYFGPGTRLTVL.

The sample holds many counts of this clonotype. The chain recombines TRBV18 with TRBJ2-2, with D unclear. CDR1 and CDR2 (germline): KGHSH, LQKENI. The CDR3 sequence is 15 residues long. V was shortened by 2 bases and J by 2 bases, with 9 bases between the two germline ends. CDR3 in amino acids: CASSPTGSNTGELFF. The CDR3, as DNA: TGTGCCAGCTCACCAACGGGTAGTAACACCGGGGAGCTGTTTTTT.

This rearrangement joins TRBV5-1 to TRBJ2-2; TRBD1 aligns across 7 bases. After removal of 2 bases from V and 5 bases from J, the junction contained 3 bases not matched to a gene. The germline V gene has CDR1 SGHRS and CDR2 YFSETQ. This CDR3 is built from 14 residues. CDR3 in amino acids: CASSFGTATGELFF. The CDR3 DNA sequence: TGCGCCAGCAGCTTCGGGACAGCTACCGGGGAGCTGTTTTTT.

This clonotype has ten or more counts. CDR3 nucleotide sequence: TGTGCCACCAGTGATTTGCTTCGCCGAAGTAGCTCCTACGAGCAGTACTTC. As protein: CATSDLLRRSSSYEQYF. The V gene is TRBV24-1, the J gene TRBJ2-7; D call uncertain. Trimming removed 0 bases from V and 0 bases from J, with 14 bases in between. In germline, CDR1 is KGHDR, CDR2 SFDVKD. The CDR3 loop spans 17 amino acids.

This clonotype was recorded at least ten times. The gene calls are TRBV7-2 and TRBJ2-3; 7 nucleotides line up with TRBD1. Trimming at V came to 5 bases and at J to 4 bases, leaving 12 bases not matched to a gene. The CDR3 extends over 16 amino acids. CDR1 and CDR2 from the germline V gene are SGHTA and FQGNSA. The CDR3 loop is CASSPKQRQGSDTQYF. The CDR3, as DNA: TGTGCCAGCAGCCCAAAGCAGAGACAGGGATCAGATACGCAGTATTTT.

This clonotype was counted ten times or more. The chain employs TRBV6-2 or TRBV6-3 and TRBJ2-1, with 8 positions matching TRBD2. There are 14 residues in the CDR3. CDR1 and CDR2 (germline): MNHEY, SVGEGT. The trim removed 7 bases at V and 2 bases at J, leaving 4 bases unmatched. This CDR3 reads CASKAGVPYNEQFF. The CDR3, as DNA: TGTGCCAGCAAAGCGGGAGTCCCCTACAATGAGCAGTTCTTC.

Ten or more counts support this clonotype. The rearrangement joins TRBV4-3 to TRBJ2-3; 14 bases agree with TRBD2. Losses at the gene ends were 4 bases for V and 7 bases for J; bases not matched to a gene: 4. This CDR3 spans 15 amino acids. Germline lookup yields CDR1 LGHNA and CDR2 YSLEER. For the CDR3, the DNA is TGCGCCAGCAGCCGGGGACTAGCGGGAGAGAATACGCAGTATTTT. Translated: CASSRGLAGENTQYF.

Many counts were recorded for this clonotype. This chain joins TRBV12-3 or TRBV12-4 and TRBJ1-2; 9 bases agree with TRBD1. V dropped 1 base and J dropped 8; count of bases not matched to a gene: 5. The CDR3 length is 14 residues. The CDR3 spells CASSLENRGRGYTF. The DNA of the CDR3 is TGTGCCAGCAGTTTAGAAAACAGGGGGCGAGGCTACACCTTC.

This clonotype has at least ten counts. V gene TRBV14 combines with J gene TRBJ2-1; TRBD1 is a possible D gene (5 bases). The CDR3 totals 16 residues. Trimming cost V 4 bases and J 6 bases, with 19 bases left between them. Germline V gives CDR1 SGHDN, CDR2 FVKESK. The CDR3 DNA follows: TGTGCCAGCAGCCGGGGCCTGGGTGTGGGGCTCAATGAGCAGTTCTTC. It yields the protein CASSRGLGVGLNEQFF.

To note about this clonotype: It is likely a read error: a sequence one base away is far more abundant. This sequence joins TRBV4-3 and TRBJ2-7; 8 bases agree with TRBD2. Germline V gene lookup returns CDR1 LGHNA and CDR2 YSLEER. V shed 1 base, J shed 7 bases, and the junction held 15 bases outside the gene matches. The CDR3 loop spans 17 amino acids. The DNA of the CDR3 is TGCGCCAGCAGCCAAGCCCTAACTAGCGGAGCCTACAATGAGCAGTACTTC. Its protein product is CASSQALTSGAYNEQYF.

Only one count was recorded for this clonotype. A far larger clone differs by one base, so this is likely a read error. The CDR3 does not end in the conserved phenylalanine or tryptophan, so this is likely a read error. The chain links TRBV24-1 to TRBJ2-7; 8 bases are shared with TRBD1. The CDR3 contains 16 residues. Losses at the gene ends were 12 bases for V and 2 bases for J; bases not matched to a gene: 17. CDR1 and CDR2 from the germline V gene are KGHDR and SFDVKD. This chain's CDR3 is CASRRSTGTGAYEQYS. The CDR3 DNA reads TGTGCCTCCCGACGCTCCACCGGGACAGGAGCCTACGAGCAGTACTCC.

This clonotype was counted many times. CDR3 coding DNA: TGTGCCAGCAGTTCGTTAGCGGGATGGGAGACCCAGTACTTC. It codes for CASSSLAGWETQYF. This chain joins TRBV12-3 or TRBV12-4 and TRBJ2-5, with 8 bases lining up with TRBD2. The length of the CDR3 is 14 residues. V shed 4 bases and J 5 bases; nucleotides not matched to a gene: 6.